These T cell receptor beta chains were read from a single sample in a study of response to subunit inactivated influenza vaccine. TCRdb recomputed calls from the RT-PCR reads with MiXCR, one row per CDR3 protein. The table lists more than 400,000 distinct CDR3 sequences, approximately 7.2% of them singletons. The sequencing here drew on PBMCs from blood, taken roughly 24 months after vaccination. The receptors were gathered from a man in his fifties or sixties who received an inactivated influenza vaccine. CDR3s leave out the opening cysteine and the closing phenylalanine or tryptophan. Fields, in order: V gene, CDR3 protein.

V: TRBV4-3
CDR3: ASSQDLVTSTHNEQF

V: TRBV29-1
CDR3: SGTGLGTEAF

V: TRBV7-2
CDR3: ASSVGPGPSYEQY

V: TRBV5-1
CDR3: ASSPVLSNTEAF

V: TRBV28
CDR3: ASSAGRLSGNTIY

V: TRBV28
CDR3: ASSLGSDWTVQQY

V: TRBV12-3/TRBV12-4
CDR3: ASTPFGGNADTQY

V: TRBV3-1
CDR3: ASNDQGSGTEAF

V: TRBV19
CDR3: ASGELAGGQAAQY

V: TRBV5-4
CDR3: ASIPGTGGSSRAF

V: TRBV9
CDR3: ASSTRGDQPQH

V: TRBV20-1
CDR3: SARDWGSNTEAF

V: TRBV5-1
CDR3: ASSSEGTDTQY

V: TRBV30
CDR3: AWSWSAEAF

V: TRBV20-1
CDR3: SARAEVDSRTAF

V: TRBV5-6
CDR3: ASSYRDPSYEQY

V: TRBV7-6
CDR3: ASRDHLNEQF

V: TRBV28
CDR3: ASTHGASGVLAKNIQY

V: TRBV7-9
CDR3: ASSLGLAGDEQY

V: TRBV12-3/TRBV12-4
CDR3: ASSFLGAYSNQPQH

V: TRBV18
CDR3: ASSQSDILGETQY

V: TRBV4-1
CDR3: ASSQSTGTSTDTQY

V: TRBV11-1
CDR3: ASSPTGTGGSGANVLT

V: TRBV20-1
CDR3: SARGHSGRLNTGELF

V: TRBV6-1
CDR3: ASRPKPSTGELF

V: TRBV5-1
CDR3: ASSYTTGGAGANVLT

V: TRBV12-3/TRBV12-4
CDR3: ASTPARAGYTEAF

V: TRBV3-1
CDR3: ASSHSGTRQNIQY

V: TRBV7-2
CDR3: ASSSGLAGVREQY

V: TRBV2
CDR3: ASSPRTDHYGYT

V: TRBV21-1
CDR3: ASSFREPGSPYEQY